This T cell receptor beta chain was sequenced during a study of T cell responses to AZD1222 COVID-19 vaccine. Study summary: Both about-4-week and about-12-week second-dose recipients were combined. Overall study results and limits: Only five or six AZD1222 recipients were seropositive at baseline. Spike was spanned by vaccine-associated CD4 TCRs, which were dominant at 160-218 and 743-854. Spike-specific TCR repertoires showed rising breadth and depth after two AZD1222 doses.

Turning to this clone: Its target is not known.

Method: immunoSEQ multiplex PCR; TCRdb's copy keeps in-frame clones and lacks some. The sample contains 98,000 or so clones, around nine tenths of which appear only once. The specimen was peripheral blood, collected on day 0 of AZD1222 vaccination. The sequence came from an adult in good health.

This CDR3 is CASSLQGTGNTIYF. The DNA for the CDR3 is TGTGCCAGCAGCCTCCAGGGGACTGGAAACACCATATATTTT. The gene calls are TRBV11-2 and TRBJ1-3; D possibly corresponds to TRBD1 (6 bases). V was trimmed by 5 bases and J by 2 bases, leaving 10 bases between them. This CDR3 has 14 amino acids. CDR1 SGHAT and CDR2 FQNNGV come from the germline V gene.